Reported below is one T cell receptor beta chain. The data were taken from a study of blood T cell repertoires in COVID-19. The table came from immunoSEQ multiplex PCR; TCRdb's copy has only in-frame clones and leaves some out. Of some 290,000 clones in the sample, almost 90% are singletons; the top ten hold roughly 12%. This sequence was found in a woman in her thirties with COVID-19, enrolled during active disease. The source material was peripheral blood.

The DNA of the CDR3 is TGTGCCAGCCCCACCCGACAGGGTGTTATCAACGAGCAGTACTTC. It yields the protein CASPTRQGVINEQYF. The chain is built from TRBV6-5 and TRBJ2-7; 7 bases agree with TRBD1. V was pared by 8 bases and J by 5 bases, with 15 bases of the junction left unmatched. Germline CDR1 and CDR2: MNHEY and SVGAGI. The CDR3 has 15 amino acids.